The present T cell receptor beta chain was sequenced within a study of vaccination effects on CD4 cells after COVID-19. Germline CDR1 is SGHTA and CDR2 is FQGNSA. V dropped 1 base and J dropped 0 bases, with 6 bases sitting between them. CDR3 size: 14 residues. Generated by immunoSEQ multiplex PCR, the TCRdb table keeps only in-frame clones and is missing some. The data show tens of thousands of clones, approximately 79% seen once. Details on this clone: Its antigen remains unknown. The same CDR3 also results from other DNA sequences found in this sample.

After expansion with viral peptide pools in the ViraFEST assay, antigen-specific CD4+ T cells were sequenced. CD4+ T cell isolation took place after about nine days of culture. Nucleocapsid antibody tests were negative, and the vaccine recipients had no prior SARS-CoV-2 infection. On both days 3 and 7, half of the culture medium was replaced with IL-2 medium. The chain is built from TRBV7-2 and TRBJ1-2; D gene uncertain. The sequenced sample was CD4+ T cells from PBMCs cultured with HCoV-OC43 spike peptides, obtained before COVID-19 vaccination. Stated subset: HCoV-OC43 spike overlapping peptide pool stimulation. This TCR came from a human donor who received a COVID-19 vaccine. The CDR3 DNA reads as TGTGCCAGCAGCTTAGGGACCGCTAACTATGGCTACACCTTC. Translation gives CASSLGTANYGYTF.